The 27 T cell receptor beta chains below all came from one sample that was sequenced in a study of patients and donors after allogeneic stem cell transplantation. TCRdb re-called the RT-PCR reads through MiXCR, storing one row per CDR3 protein. The sample lists tens of thousands of distinct CDR3 sequences, around 48% seen once, with around 55% in the top ten. Input material: blood, either unsorted or a sorted T cell fraction (not recorded which). These receptors all come from a human donor who was either an allogeneic HSCT recipient or a stem cell or donor lymphocyte infusion donor (not recorded which). It is not recorded whose cells these are; they may come from a transplant donor.

The chain recombines TRBV28 with TRBJ2-7; D is unresolved. V was clipped by 3 bases and J by 0 bases, with 3 bases between them. The V gene's germline CDR1 is MDHEN and CDR2 SYDVKM. The CDR3 runs 12 residues. CDR3 coding DNA: TGTGCCAGCAGTTTCTACTCCTACGAGCAGTACTTC. This codes for CASSFYSYEQYF. The full variable domain, rest sourced from reference TRBV28 and TRBJ2-7, is DVKVTQSSRYLVKRTGEKVFLECVQDMDHENMFWYRQDPGLGLRLIYFSYDVKMKEKGDIPEGYSVSREKKERFSLILESASTNQTSMYLCASSFYSYEQYFGPGTRLTVT.

This chain links TRBV29-1 with TRBJ1-2, with D possibly TRBD1 on 5 matching bases. The CDR3 runs to 12 residues. V lost 5 bases and J 2 bases, leaving 9 bases between the germline ends. The germline gives CDR1 SQVTM, CDR2 ANQGSEA. The CDR3 DNA reads TGCAGCGTTTCAGGGACGAACTATGGCTACACCTTC. This gives the protein CSVSGTNYGYTF. Full variable domain (rest looked up from reference TRBV29-1 and TRBJ1-2): SAVISQKPSRDICQRGTSLTIQCQVDSQVTMMFWYRQQPGQSLTLIATANQGSEATYESGFVIDKFPISRPNLTFSTLTVSNMSPEDSSIYLCSVSGTNYGYTFGSGTRLTVV.

The chain has TRBV12-3 or TRBV12-4 and TRBJ1-1, with TRBD1 as a possible D gene (6 bases). The CDR3 covers 11 residues. V was pared by 4 bases and J by 10 bases, with 10 bases between. In DNA form, the CDR3 reads TGTGCCAGCAGTTACAGGGAAATAGCTTTCTTT. Encoded protein: CASSYREIAFF.

The chain carries TRBV29-1 and TRBJ2-7, with no clear D. V lost 0 bases and J 0 bases, leaving 6 bases between the germline ends. Germline V gives CDR1 SQVTM, CDR2 ANQGSEA. There are 13 residues in the CDR3. The CDR3 protein is CSVEDHFSYEQYF. The CDR3 DNA reads as TGCAGCGTTGAAGATCACTTCTCCTACGAGCAGTACTTC.

This clonotype has only one observation. The chain links TRBV6-6 to TRBJ2-7; D ambiguous. Germline V gene lookup returns CDR1 MNHNY and CDR2 SVGAGI (reference sequence). The CDR3 has 16 residues. Trimming shortened V by 2 bases and J by 3 bases, and 17 bases separated the two germline ends. The CDR3 region is CASSYRRLGPLYEQYF. CDR3 nucleotides: TGTGCCAGCAGTTACCGCCGGCTGGGCCCCCTCTACGAGCAGTACTTC.

The chain links TRBV20-1 to TRBJ1-1, with a tentative D call TRBD1 (5 bases). This CDR3 is built from 16 residues. Germline V gene lookup returns CDR1 DFQATT and CDR2 SNEGSKA (reference sequence). Trimming cost V 3 bases and J 0 bases, with 17 bases left between them. For the CDR3, the DNA is TGCAGTGCTAGTCGTGGGACTGACAGCATGAACACTGAAGCTTTCTTT. Protein: CSASRGTDSMNTEAFF.

This clonotype was detected only a few times. This chain uses TRBV28 with TRBJ2-3; D gene unclear. V gave up 2 bases and J gave up 4 bases, with 4 bases separating them. This CDR3 contains 12 residues. Germline CDR1 and CDR2: MDHEN and SYDVKM. The DNA for the CDR3 is TGTGCCAGCAGTTTAGTGGCAGATACGCAGTATTTT. This encodes CASSLVADTQYF.

This clonotype appeared a few times. V is TRBV29-1 and J is TRBJ1-1; weak D call: TRBD1 (5 bases). The CDR3 sequence is 11 residues long. V lost 6 bases to trimming and J lost 5 bases, with 10 bases between them. Looked up from germline, CDR1 is SQVTM and CDR2 is ANQGSEA. CDR3 protein: CSVLGGTEAFF. The DNA of the CDR3 is TGCAGCGTCCTCGGGGGGACTGAAGCTTTCTTT.

This chain uses TRBV7-2 with TRBJ1-4; D gene uncertain. Germline V gene sequence: CDR1 SGHTA, CDR2 FQGNSA. Trimming stripped 1 base from V and 2 bases from J, with 8 bases between. This CDR3 region has 15 residues. CDR3: CASSLVSGTNEKLFF. The CDR3 nucleotides read TGTGCCAGCAGCTTAGTTTCGGGGACTAATGAAAAACTGTTTTTT.

This clonotype has only a few counts. V gene TRBV29-1 combines with J gene TRBJ1-3; weak D call: TRBD1 (6 bases). This CDR3 spans 14 amino acids. Germline V gene data show CDR1 as SQVTM and CDR2 as ANQGSEA. V gave up 6 bases and J gave up 4 bases, with 16 bases separating them. The CDR3 reads CSVTRDNRGNTIYF. CDR3 in DNA: TGCAGCGTCACCCGGGACAATAGAGGAAACACCATATATTTT.

Only a few counts were recorded for this clonotype. The rearrangement joins TRBV7-9 to TRBJ1-2; D is undetermined. CDR1 is SEHNR, CDR2 FQNEAQ, per germline (reference sequence). V gave up 2 bases and J gave up 3 bases, with 10 bases separating them. This CDR3 contains 14 residues. Here the CDR3 reads CASSLIGQDYGYTF. CDR3 coding DNA: TGTGCCAGCAGCTTAATCGGGCAGGACTATGGCTACACCTTC.

The CDR3 sequence: CASSSNWDSSYNEQFF. The CDR3 DNA is TGCGCCAGCAGCTCGAACTGGGACAGCTCCTACAATGAGCAGTTCTTC. The V call is TRBV5-1, the J call TRBJ2-1, with 7 positions matching TRBD1. The junction had 6 bases not matched to a gene; V was cut back by 3 bases and J by 0 bases. Germline V CDR1 and CDR2: SGHRS, YFSETQ. The CDR3 is made up of 16 amino acids.

This chain links TRBV4-1 with TRBJ1-2, with 8 bases matching TRBD1. The V segment lost 4 bases and the J segment 4 bases; nucleotides outside the gene matches: 8. The CDR3 has 15 residues. CDR1 is MGHRA and CDR2 is YSYEKL in the germline V gene. The CDR3 sequence is CASSPYQTGGYGYTF. CDR3 DNA sequence: TGCGCCAGCAGCCCCTACCAAACAGGGGGCTATGGCTACACCTTC.

Notes on this clonotype: Sequence at one end of the junction differs from germline and may be a read error. The chain uses TRBV20-1 and TRBJ2-3; TRBD2 agrees at 12 bases. The CDR3 consists of 16 residues. Germline V gene data show CDR1 as DFQATT and CDR2 as SNEGSKA (reference sequence). The CDR3: CSARKTSGGLLDTRYF. The CDR3 region has the DNA TGCAGTGCTAGGAAGACTAGCGGGGGACTCTTGGATACGCGGTATTTT.

The J gene is TRBJ1-1, the V gene TRBV29-1; weak D call: TRBD1 (6 bases). V lost 6 bases to trimming and J lost 8 bases, with 10 bases between them. Germline CDR1 reads SQVTM; CDR2 reads ANQGSEA. The CDR3 consists of 10 residues. The CDR3 nucleotides are TGCAGCGTGGGGGCAGGGGAAGCTTTCTTT. Its translation: CSVGAGEAFF.

This clonotype was seen a handful of times. The genes are TRBV20-1 and TRBJ1-1, with D unclear. Germline V gives CDR1 DFQATT, CDR2 SNEGSKA (reference sequence). The length of the CDR3 is 15 residues. The V end was cut by 3 bases, the J end by 1 base, with 15 bases between. CDR3 region: CSASPLRRPNTEAFF. The CDR3, as DNA: TGCAGTGCTAGTCCGCTCAGACGCCCGAACACTGAAGCTTTCTTT.

This clonotype was counted only a few times. The chain links TRBV10-3 to TRBJ1-4, with 7 positions matching TRBD1. The V gene end was trimmed by 7 bases and the J gene end by 4 bases; junction bases not matched to a gene: 6. There are 14 residues in the CDR3. Germline loops: CDR1 ENHRY, CDR2 SYGVKD. The CDR3 protein is CAIITGDGNEKLFF. CDR3 bases: TGTGCCATCATTACAGGGGACGGTAATGAAAAACTGTTTTTT.

The genes are TRBV12-3 or TRBV12-4 and TRBJ1-2, with 12 bases lining up with TRBD1. V was pared by 6 bases and J by 6 bases, with 8 bases of the junction left unmatched. This CDR3 contains 15 residues. The DNA of the CDR3 is TGTGCCAGCAGCTGGGGGACAGGGGGCGCGAATGGCTACACCTTC. Residues: CASSWGTGGANGYTF.

The CDR3 spells CASSILQGKYEKLFF. CDR3 DNA: TGTGCCAGTAGTATACTTCAGGGGAAGTATGAAAAACTGTTTTTT. The chain has TRBV19 and TRBJ1-4, with D possibly TRBD1 on 6 matching bases. The V and J ends lost 2 bases and 6 bases respectively, with 13 bases between them. The CDR3 sequence is 15 residues long. CDR1 and CDR2 (germline): LNHDA, SQIVND (reference sequence).

V gene TRBV11-2 combines with J gene TRBJ1-1; D gene ambiguous. Trimming pared 5 bases from V and 5 bases from J, leaving 18 bases between. Germline V gene sequence: CDR1 SGHAT, CDR2 FQNNGV. This CDR3 is 15 amino acids long. The CDR3 reads CASSPRANSGTEAFF. CDR3 DNA sequence: TGTGCCAGCAGCCCGAGGGCTAACAGCGGGACTGAAGCTTTCTTT.

This sequence joins TRBV5-1 and TRBJ1-4; unclear D gene. Deletions cut 4 bases from V and 3 bases from J, with 16 bases between. CDR1 and CDR2 (germline): SGHRS, YFSETQ. CDR3 length: 16 amino acids. CDR3 nucleotide sequence: TGCGCCAGCAGCCCGGCCGCGCCTGGACCTAATGAAAAACTGTTTTTT. Its translation: CASSPAAPGPNEKLFF.

The chain recombines TRBV6-5 with TRBJ1-5; a weak D match, TRBD1 (6 bases). CDR1 and CDR2 from the germline V gene are MNHEY and SVGAGI. The CDR3 is 16 residues long. The ends were cut back, 4 bases at V and 1 base at J, with 14 bases in the middle. CDR3 in DNA: TGTGCCAGCAGTTCCCTACAGGGAGGGAGCAATCAGCCCCAGCATTTT. Its protein is CASSSLQGGSNQPQHF.

This clonotype came up a few times. V is TRBV10-3 and J is TRBJ1-2, with 7 bases fitting TRBD1. The J segment lost 5 bases and the V segment lost 8 bases, leaving 5 bases of the junction unmatched. The germline V gene encodes CDR1 ENHRY and CDR2 SYGVKD. The CDR3 loop spans 12 amino acids. The CDR3 nucleotides read TGTGCCATCCAAGGACAGGAATATGGCTACACCTTC. This codes for CAIQGQEYGYTF.

The chain combines TRBV7-2 with TRBJ2-2, with 11 nucleotides matching TRBD2. This CDR3 spans 20 amino acids. V lost 5 bases and J lost 3; bases outside the gene matches: 17. CDR1 is SGHTA, CDR2 FQGNSA, per germline. For the CDR3, the DNA is TGTGCCAGCAGCCCGGGACTAGCGGAGGTCTATAGAAAGCACACCGGGGAGCTGTTTTTT. It specifies CASSPGLAEVYRKHTGELFF.

The chain is built from TRBV6-2 or TRBV6-3 and TRBJ1-5; 7 nucleotides line up with TRBD1. V shed 5 bases, J shed 0 bases, and the junction held 7 bases outside the gene matches. CDR1 and CDR2 (germline): MNHEY, SVGEGT. This CDR3 is 16 amino acids long. Here the CDR3 reads CASSPDRANSNQPQHF. CDR3 DNA: TGTGCCAGCAGTCCCGACAGGGCGAATAGCAATCAGCCCCAGCATTTT.

V usage is TRBV20-1 and J usage is TRBJ1-2; D gene uncertain. The CDR3 spans 14 residues. CDR1 is DFQATT, CDR2 SNEGSKA, per germline (reference sequence). V lost 3 bases and J 2 bases, leaving 13 bases between the germline ends. The DNA of the CDR3 is TGCAGTGCTAGCCGGATCCACGAGAACTATGGCTACACCTTC. Encoded protein: CSASRIHENYGYTF.

The chain is built from TRBV6-5 and TRBJ1-1; unclear D gene. CDR1 and CDR2 (germline): MNHEY, SVGAGI. The V end was cut by 5 bases, the J end by 6 bases, with 13 bases between. The CDR3 covers 13 residues. CDR3 nucleotide sequence: TGTGCCAGCAGTCAGGCCCTTTCAGCTGAAGCTTTCTTT. Amino acids: CASSQALSAEAFF.